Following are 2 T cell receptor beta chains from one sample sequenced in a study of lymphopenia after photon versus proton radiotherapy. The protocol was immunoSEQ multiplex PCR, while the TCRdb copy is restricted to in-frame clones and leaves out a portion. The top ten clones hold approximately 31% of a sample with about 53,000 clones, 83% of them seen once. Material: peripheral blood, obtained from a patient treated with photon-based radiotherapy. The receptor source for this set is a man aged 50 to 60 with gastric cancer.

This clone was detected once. DNA for the CDR3: TGTGCCAGCAGTTTAGTTAGAGCCACTGAAGCTTTCTTT. Translating gives CASSLVRATEAFF. The chain has TRBV28 and TRBJ1-1; D ambiguous. Germline V gene sequence: CDR1 MDHEN, CDR2 SYDVKM. Trimming removed 2 bases from V and 4 bases from J, with 8 bases in between. This CDR3 has 13 residues. The full variable domain, in which reference TRBV28 and TRBJ1-1 provide the parts outside the CDR3, is DVKVTQSSRYLVKRTGEKVFLECVQDMDHENMFWYRQDPGLGLRLIYFSYDVKMKEKGDIPEGYSVSREKKERFSLILESASTNQTSMYLCASSLVRATEAFFGQGTRLTVV.

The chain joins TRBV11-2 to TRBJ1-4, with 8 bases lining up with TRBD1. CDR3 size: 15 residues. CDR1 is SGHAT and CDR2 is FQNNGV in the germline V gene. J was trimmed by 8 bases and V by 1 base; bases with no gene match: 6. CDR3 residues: CASSLGGQGREKLFF. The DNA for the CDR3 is TGTGCCAGCAGCTTAGGTGGACAGGGACGAGAAAAACTGTTTTTT.